The 2 T cell receptor beta chains in this list originate from one sample, sequenced in a study of shared clonotypes between healthy human individuals. Only CD45RO-negative cells positively selected for CCR7 counted as naive CD8 cells, so terminally differentiated effector memory CD45RA+ cells were excluded. Method: immunoSEQ multiplex PCR; TCRdb's copy keeps in-frame clones and lacks some. Of about 870,000 clones listed, 92% are singletons. Sequenced: naive CD8+ T cells sorted from blood. Receptors originate from a man aged 30 to 39 in good health.

The chain uses TRBV4-2 and TRBJ2-3; D possibly corresponds to TRBD2 (6 bases). The CDR3 runs to 15 residues. Per the germline V gene, CDR1 is LGHNA and CDR2 is YNFKEQ. V shed 2 bases and J shed 3 bases, with 12 bases lying between them. CDR3 sequence (DNA): TGTGCCAGCAGCCAACTACTAGCAGAAACAGATACGCAGTATTTT. Its protein product is CASSQLLAETDTQYF.

In regard to this clone: Other DNA sequences of this sample code for an identical CDR3. The chain is built from TRBV28 and TRBJ2-1, with a tentative D call TRBD2 (5 bases). The V end lost 3 bases, the J end lost 3 bases, and 12 bases lay between the germline ends. The CDR3 covers 15 residues. CDR1 MDHEN and CDR2 SYDVKM come from the germline V gene. CDR3 nucleotide sequence: TGTGCCAGCAGTTTTCTAGCAGGAAACTACAATGAGCAGTTCTTC. The encoded protein is CASSFLAGNYNEQFF.